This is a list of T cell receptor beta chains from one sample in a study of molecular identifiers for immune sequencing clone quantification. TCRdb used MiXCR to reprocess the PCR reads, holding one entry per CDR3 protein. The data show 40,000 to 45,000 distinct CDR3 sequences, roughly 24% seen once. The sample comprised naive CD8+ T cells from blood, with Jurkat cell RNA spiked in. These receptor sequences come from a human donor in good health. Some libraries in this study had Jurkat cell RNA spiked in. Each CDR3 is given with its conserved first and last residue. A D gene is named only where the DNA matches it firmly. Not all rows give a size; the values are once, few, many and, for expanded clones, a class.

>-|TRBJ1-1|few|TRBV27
TGTGCCAGCAGTTTGGGGCAGGCGAACACTGAAGCTTTCTTT
CASSLGQANTEAFF
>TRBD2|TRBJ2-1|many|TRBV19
TGTGCCAGTAGTATGAGCGGGAACACCTACAATGAGCAGTTCTTC
CASSMSGNTYNEQFF
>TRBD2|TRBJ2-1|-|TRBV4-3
TGCGCCAGCAGCCAAGATTGGGGACTAGCGGAACCTTACAATGAGCAGTTCTTC
CASSQDWGLAEPYNEQFF
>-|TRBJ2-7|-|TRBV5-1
TGCGCCAGCAGCTTGTCCCCCGAGACTACTTACTACGAGCAGTACTTC
CASSLSPETTYYEQYF
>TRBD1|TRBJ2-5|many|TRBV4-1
TGCGCCAGCAGCCAAGATACGGCCAGGGGGTTCCAGATTGAGACCCAGTACTTC
CASSQDTARGFQIETQYF
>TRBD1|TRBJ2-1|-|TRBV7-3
TGTGCCAGCAGCTCACCGGGACAGGGAGATGAGCAGTTCTTC
CASSSPGQGDEQFF
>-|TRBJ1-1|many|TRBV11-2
TGTGCCAGCAGCCAGCGGGCCCCCGAAGCTTTCTTT
CASSQRAPEAFF
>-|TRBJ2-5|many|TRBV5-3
TGTGCCAGCTCTCACCGGGACTGGGTCCAAGACACCCAGTACTTT
CASSHRDWVQDTQYF
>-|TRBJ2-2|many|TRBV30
TGTGCCTGGAGTTGGCGGACGAACACCGGGGAGCTGTTTTTT
CAWSWRTNTGELFF
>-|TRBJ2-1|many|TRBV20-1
TGCAGTGCCAATAGCGTTAGCTCCTACAATGAGCAGTTCTTC
CSANSVSSYNEQFF
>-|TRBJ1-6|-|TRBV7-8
TGTGCCAGCAGCTTACGGTCTGACGATAATTCACCCCTCCACTTT
CASSLRSDDNSPLHF
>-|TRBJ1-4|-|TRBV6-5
TGTGCCGGCAGTTACGGAGCAACTAATGAAAACCTGTTTTTT
CAGSYGATNENLFF
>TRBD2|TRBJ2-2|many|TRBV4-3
TGCGCCAGCAGCCAGATGGACGGACTAGCGGGGGACTCCGCCGGGGAGCTGTTTTTT
CASSQMDGLAGDSAGELFF
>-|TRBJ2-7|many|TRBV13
TGTGCCAGCAGCCCGGGGGACAGTGTTTACGAGCAGTACTTC
CASSPGDSVYEQYF
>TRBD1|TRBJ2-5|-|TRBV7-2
TGTGCCAGCAGCTTAGGACAGGGTGAAGGGACCCAGTACTTC
CASSLGQGEGTQYF
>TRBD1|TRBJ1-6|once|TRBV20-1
TGCAGTGCTAGAGATTGGGCGGTCGATGTCGGGACAGGGGATTCACCCCTCCACTTT
CSARDWAVDVGTGDSPLHF
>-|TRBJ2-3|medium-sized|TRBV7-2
TGTGCCAGCAGCCTAGGAGTTAGCACAGATACGCAGTATTTT
CASSLGVSTDTQYF
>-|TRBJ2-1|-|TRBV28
TGTGCCAGCAGTTTCCCAGGGGAGCCCAAGCTTTACAATGAGCAGTTCTTC
CASSFPGEPKLYNEQFF
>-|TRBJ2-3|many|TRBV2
TGTGCCAGCAGTGAAGTAGCAGCACTCAATACGCAGTATTTT
CASSEVAALNTQYF
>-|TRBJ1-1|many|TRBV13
TGTGCCAGCAGCTTAGTTAGGGTTAACACTGAAGCTTTCTTT
CASSLVRVNTEAFF
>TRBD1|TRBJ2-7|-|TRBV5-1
TGCGCCAGCCGCAGGGGGCGGGAGCAGTACTTC
CASRRGREQYF
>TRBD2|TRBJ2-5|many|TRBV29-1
TGCAGCGTCGTACTAGCGGGGGACCCCCAAGAGACCCAGTACTTC
CSVVLAGDPQETQYF
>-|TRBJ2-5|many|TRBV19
TGTGCCAGTAGTACCCACCGGGGCGGCGAGACCCAGTACTTC
CASSTHRGGETQYF
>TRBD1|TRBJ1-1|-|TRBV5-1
TGCGCCAGCAGCTCTGGACAGGGGGACACTGAAGCTTCCTTT
CASSSGQGDTEASF
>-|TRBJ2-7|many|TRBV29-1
TGCAGCGTGGAACAGGGGAGGGGCTACGAGCAGTACTTC
CSVEQGRGYEQYF
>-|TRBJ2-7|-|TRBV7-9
TGTGCCAGCAGCCCCAGTCCGCGCCCCTACGAGCAGTACTTC
CASSPSPRPYEQYF
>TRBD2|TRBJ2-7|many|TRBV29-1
TGCAGCGCCCTAGCGGGCTCTATCTCCTACGAGCAGTACTTC
CSALAGSISYEQYF
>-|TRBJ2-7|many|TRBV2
TGTGCCAGCAGCTCGACAGAGTCCTACGAGCAGTACTTC
CASSSTESYEQYF
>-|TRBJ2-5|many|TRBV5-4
TGTGCCAGCAGCTTGGGTCGGATAACGGAAGAGACCCAGTACTTC
CASSLGRITEETQYF
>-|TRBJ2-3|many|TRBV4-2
TGTGCCAGCAGCCAAGAGCTGTTAACGAGGGATACGCAGTATTTT
CASSQELLTRDTQYF
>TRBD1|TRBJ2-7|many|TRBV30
TGTGCCTGGAACCCGGGACAGGGCTCCTACGAGCAGTACTTC
CAWNPGQGSYEQYF
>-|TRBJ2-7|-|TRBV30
TGTGCCTGGAGCAGGGATTCCGAGCAGTACTTC
CAWSRDSEQYF
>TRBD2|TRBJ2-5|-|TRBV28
TGTGCCAGCAGAAGAGCGGGAGGGGGAGAGACCCAGTACTTC
CASRRAGGGETQYF
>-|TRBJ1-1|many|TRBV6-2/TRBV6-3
TGTGCCAGCGGGGAGGGGCCCCCCCCTGAAGCTTTCTTT
CASGEGPPPEAFF
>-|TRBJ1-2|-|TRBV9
TGTGCCAGCAGCGTAGAAGCCTTCGCCCCAACCCAGTATGGCTACACCTTC
CASSVEAFAPTQYGYTF
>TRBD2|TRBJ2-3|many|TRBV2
TGTGCCAGCAGTGAAAGACTAGCGGGGGGCACAGATACGCAGTATTTT
CASSERLAGGTDTQYF
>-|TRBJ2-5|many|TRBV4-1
TGCGCCAGCAGCCAAGAACCGGGACCTCAAGAGACCCAGTACTTC
CASSQEPGPQETQYF
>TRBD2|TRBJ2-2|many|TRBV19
TGTGCCAGTAGTCCATCAGGACTAGCGGAAAACACCGGGGAGCTGTTTTTT
CASSPSGLAENTGELFF
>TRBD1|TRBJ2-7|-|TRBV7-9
TGTGCCAGCAGCCCAACAGGGGCGGGCTCCTACGAGCAGTACTTC
CASSPTGAGSYEQYF
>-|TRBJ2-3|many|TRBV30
TGTGCCTGGAGTGTTGGGCTGAGCACAGATACGCAGTATTTT
CAWSVGLSTDTQYF
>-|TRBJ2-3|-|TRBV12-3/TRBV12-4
TGTGCCAGCAGTTGGGCCTGGGATGGGACTAGCACAGATACGCAGTATTTT
CASSWAWDGTSTDTQYF
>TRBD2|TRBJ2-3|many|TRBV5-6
TGTGCCAGCAGCTTGTCGGGGGAGGGATCAGATACGCAGTATTTT
CASSLSGEGSDTQYF
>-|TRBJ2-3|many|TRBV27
TGTGCCAGCAGTTCCCCCCTAGCGACTCGCACAGATACGCAGTATTTT
CASSSPLATRTDTQYF
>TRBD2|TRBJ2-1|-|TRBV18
TGTGCCAGCTCACCAGGACTAGCGAGCTCCTACAATGAGCAGTTCTTC
CASSPGLASSYNEQFF
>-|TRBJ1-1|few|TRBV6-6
TGTGCCAGCAGCCGACAGCCTCACGACACTGGAGCTTTCTTT
CASSRQPHDTGAFF
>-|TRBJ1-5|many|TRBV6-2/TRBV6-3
TGTGCCAGCAGTTACGACCAGACCAGCAATCAGCCCCAGCATTTT
CASSYDQTSNQPQHF